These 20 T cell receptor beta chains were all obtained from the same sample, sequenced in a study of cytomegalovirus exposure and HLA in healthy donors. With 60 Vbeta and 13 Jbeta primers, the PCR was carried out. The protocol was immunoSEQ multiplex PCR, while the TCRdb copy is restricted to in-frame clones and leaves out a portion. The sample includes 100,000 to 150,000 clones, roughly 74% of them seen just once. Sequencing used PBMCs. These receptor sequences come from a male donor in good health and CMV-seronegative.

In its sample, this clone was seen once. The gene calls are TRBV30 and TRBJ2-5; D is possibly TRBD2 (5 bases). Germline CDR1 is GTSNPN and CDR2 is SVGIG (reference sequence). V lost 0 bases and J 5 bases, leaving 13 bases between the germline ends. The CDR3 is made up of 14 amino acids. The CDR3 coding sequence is TGTGCCTGGAGTGTAGGGCTAGCCGGGGAGACCCAGTACTTC. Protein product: CAWSVGLAGETQYF.

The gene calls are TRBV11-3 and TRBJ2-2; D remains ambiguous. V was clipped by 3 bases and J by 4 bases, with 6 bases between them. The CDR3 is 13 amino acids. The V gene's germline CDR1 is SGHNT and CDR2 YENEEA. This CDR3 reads CASSLAATGELFF. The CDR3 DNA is TGTGCCAGCAGCTTGGCGGCCACCGGGGAGCTGTTTTTT.

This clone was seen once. Here the CDR3 DNA reads TGTGCCAGTAGCCGACAGGGGGCCTCGGCCGGGGAGCTGTTTTTT. Amino acids: CASSRQGASAGELFF. The rearrangement links TRBV19 to TRBJ2-2, with 10 bases identical to TRBD1. The germline V gene encodes CDR1 LNHDA and CDR2 SQIVND (reference sequence). The CDR3 runs 15 residues. V trimming: 6 bases; J trimming: 6 bases; junction bases outside the gene matches: 7.

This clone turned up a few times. The CDR3 sequence: CASSYSAGMSEKLFF. Written as DNA, the CDR3 is TGTGCCAGCAGTTACTCGGCAGGGATGAGTGAAAAACTGTTTTTT. This chain joins TRBV6-6 and TRBJ1-4, with TRBD1 as a possible D gene (5 bases). Germline V gene sequence: CDR1 MNHNY, CDR2 SVGAGI (reference sequence). The CDR3 covers 15 residues. Trimming pared 0 bases from V and 7 bases from J, leaving 12 bases between.

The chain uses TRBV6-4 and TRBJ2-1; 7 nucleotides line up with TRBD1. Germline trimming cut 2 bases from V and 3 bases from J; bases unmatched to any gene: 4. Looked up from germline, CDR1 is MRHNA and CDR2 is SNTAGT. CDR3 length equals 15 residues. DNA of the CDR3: TGTGCCAGCAGTGACCGAGCAGGGGGCTACAATGAGCAGTTCTTC. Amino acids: CASSDRAGGYNEQFF.

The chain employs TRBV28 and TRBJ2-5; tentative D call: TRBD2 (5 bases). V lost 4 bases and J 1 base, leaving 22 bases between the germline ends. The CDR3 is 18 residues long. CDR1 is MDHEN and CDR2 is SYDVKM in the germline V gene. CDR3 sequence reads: CASSSPRLELEGQETQYF. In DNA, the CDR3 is TGTGCCAGCAGTTCCCCCCGGCTAGAGCTTGAGGGCCAAGAGACCCAGTACTTC.

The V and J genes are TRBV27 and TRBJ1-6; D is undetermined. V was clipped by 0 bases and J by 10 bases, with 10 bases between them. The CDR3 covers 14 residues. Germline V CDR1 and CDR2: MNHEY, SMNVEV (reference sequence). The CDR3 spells CASSLSTLVSPLHF. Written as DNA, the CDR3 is TGTGCCAGCAGTTTATCAACCCTAGTATCACCCCTCCACTTT.

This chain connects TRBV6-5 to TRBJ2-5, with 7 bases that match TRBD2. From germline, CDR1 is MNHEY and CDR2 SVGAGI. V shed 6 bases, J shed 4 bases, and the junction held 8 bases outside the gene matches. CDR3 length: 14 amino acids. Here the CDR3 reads CASRAGVGPETQYF. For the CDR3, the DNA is TGTGCCAGCAGGGCGGGGGTCGGACCAGAGACCCAGTACTTC.

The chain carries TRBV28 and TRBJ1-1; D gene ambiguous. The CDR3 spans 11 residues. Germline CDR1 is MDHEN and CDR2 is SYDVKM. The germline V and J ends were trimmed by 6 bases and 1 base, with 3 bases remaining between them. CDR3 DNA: TGTGCCAGCAGACAGAACACTGAAGCTTTCTTT. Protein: CASRQNTEAFF.

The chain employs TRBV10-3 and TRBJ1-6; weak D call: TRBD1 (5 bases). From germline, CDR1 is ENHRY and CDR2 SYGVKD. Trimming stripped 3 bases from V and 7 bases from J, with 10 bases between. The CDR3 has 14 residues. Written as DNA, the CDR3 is TGTGCCATCAGTGACTGGACAAGGAATTCACCCCTCCACTTT. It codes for CAISDWTRNSPLHF.

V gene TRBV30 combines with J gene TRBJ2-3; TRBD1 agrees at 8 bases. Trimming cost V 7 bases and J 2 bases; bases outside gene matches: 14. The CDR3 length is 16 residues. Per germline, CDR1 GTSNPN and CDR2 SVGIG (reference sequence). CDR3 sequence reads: CASGTGERPNTDTQYF. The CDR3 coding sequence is TGTGCCTCCGGGACAGGCGAACGACCTAACACAGATACGCAGTATTTT.

This chain's CDR3 is CASSLDGRKNTEAFF. Here the CDR3 DNA reads TGCGCCAGCAGCTTAGACGGCAGGAAGAACACTGAAGCTTTCTTT. This chain uses TRBV5-1 with TRBJ1-1; D not resolved. The CDR3 runs to 15 residues. Trimming removed 2 bases at V and 1 base at J, with 12 bases between. Germline CDR1 reads SGHRS; CDR2 reads YFSETQ. The variable domain in full, with the rest retrieved from reference TRBV5-1 and TRBJ1-1, is KAGVTQTPRYLIKTRGQQVTLSCSPISGHRSVSWYQQTPGQGLQFLFEYFSETQRNKGNFPGRFSGRQFSNSRSEMNVSTLELGDSALYLCASSLDGRKNTEAFFGQGTRLTVV.

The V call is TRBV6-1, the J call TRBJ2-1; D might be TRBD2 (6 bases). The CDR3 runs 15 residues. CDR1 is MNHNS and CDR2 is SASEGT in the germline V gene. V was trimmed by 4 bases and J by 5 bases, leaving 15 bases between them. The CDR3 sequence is CASSVVAGGNNEQFF. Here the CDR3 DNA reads TGTGCCAGCAGTGTTGTGGCGGGCGGGAACAATGAGCAGTTCTTC.

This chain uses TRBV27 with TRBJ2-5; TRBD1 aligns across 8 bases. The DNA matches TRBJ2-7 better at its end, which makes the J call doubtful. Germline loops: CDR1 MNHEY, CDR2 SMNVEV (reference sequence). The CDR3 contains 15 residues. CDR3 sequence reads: CASSPTGTGNYEQYF. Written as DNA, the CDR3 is TGTGCCAGCAGTCCTACCGGGACAGGAAACTACGAGCAGTACTTC.

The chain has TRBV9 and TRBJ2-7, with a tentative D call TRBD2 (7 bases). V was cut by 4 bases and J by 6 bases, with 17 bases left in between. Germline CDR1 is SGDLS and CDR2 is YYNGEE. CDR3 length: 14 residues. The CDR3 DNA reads TGTGCCAGCAGCATTCAAGGGGGGGCTGGCGAGCAGTACTTC. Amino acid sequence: CASSIQGGAGEQYF.

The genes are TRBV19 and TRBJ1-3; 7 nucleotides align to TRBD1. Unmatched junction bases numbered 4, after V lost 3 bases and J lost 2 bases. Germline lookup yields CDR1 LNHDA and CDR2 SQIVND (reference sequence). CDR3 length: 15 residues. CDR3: CASSITGVAGNTIYF. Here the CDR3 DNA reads TGTGCCAGTAGTATCACAGGGGTAGCTGGAAACACCATATATTTT. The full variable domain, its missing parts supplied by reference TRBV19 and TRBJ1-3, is DGGITQSPKYLFRKEGQNVTLSCEQNLNHDAMYWYRQDPGQGLRLIYYSQIVNDFQKGDIAEGYSVSREKKESFPLTVTSAQKNPTAFYLCASSITGVAGNTIYFGEGSWLTVV.

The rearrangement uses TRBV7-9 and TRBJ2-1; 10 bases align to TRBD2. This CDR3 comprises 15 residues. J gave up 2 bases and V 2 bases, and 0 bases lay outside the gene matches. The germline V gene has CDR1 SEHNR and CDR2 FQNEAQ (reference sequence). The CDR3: CASSLLAGAYNEQFF. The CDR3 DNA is TGTGCCAGCAGCTTACTAGCGGGAGCCTACAATGAGCAGTTCTTC.

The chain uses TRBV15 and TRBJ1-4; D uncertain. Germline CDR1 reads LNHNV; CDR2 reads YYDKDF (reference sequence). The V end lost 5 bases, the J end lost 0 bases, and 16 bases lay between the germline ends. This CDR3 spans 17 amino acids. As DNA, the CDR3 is TGTGCCACCAGCGTCTACCCTAGCTCGTCAACTAATGAAAAACTGTTTTTT. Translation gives CATSVYPSSSTNEKLFF.

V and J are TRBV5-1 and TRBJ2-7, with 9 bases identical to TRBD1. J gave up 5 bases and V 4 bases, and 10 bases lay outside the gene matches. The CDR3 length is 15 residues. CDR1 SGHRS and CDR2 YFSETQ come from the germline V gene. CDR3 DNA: TGCGCCAGCAGCCTTGGGACAGGGATAGAGGACGAGCAGTACTTC. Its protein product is CASSLGTGIEDEQYF.

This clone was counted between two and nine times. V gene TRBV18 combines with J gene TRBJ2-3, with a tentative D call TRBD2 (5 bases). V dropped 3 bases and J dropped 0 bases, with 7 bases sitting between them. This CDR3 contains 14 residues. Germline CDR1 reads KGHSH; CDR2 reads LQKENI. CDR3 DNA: TGTGCCAGCTCACCCCCGGGGAGCACAGATACGCAGTATTTT. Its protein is CASSPPGSTDTQYF. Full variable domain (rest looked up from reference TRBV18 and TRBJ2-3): NAGVMQNPRHLVRRRGQEARLRCSPMKGHSHVYWYRQLPEEGLKFMVYLQKENIIDESGMPKERFSAEFPKEGPSILRIQQVVRGDSAAYFCASSPPGSTDTQYFGPGTRLTVL.